This T cell receptor beta chain was observed in a study of OX40 agonist ivuxolimab in advanced cancers. Background on the whole study: The costimulatory receptor OX40 (CD134) was targeted by ivuxolimab, a fully human IgG2 agonistic monoclonal antibody. Intravenous ivuxolimab was administered to patients every 2 weeks at six dose levels: 0.01, 0.1, 0.3, 1.5, 3 and 10 mg/kg. Among the roughly 50 dose-escalation patients, around 20 had hepatocellular carcinoma, 15 or so melanoma, 9 renal cell carcinoma and 9 head and neck cancer. The dose-escalation cohort was approximately 83% male with a mean age of roughly 60 years, ranging from about 23 to 85. Patients were allowed to have had prior anti-PD-1, anti-PD-L1 or anti-CTLA-4 therapy, and approximately 37% of the dose-escalation patients had been treated with checkpoint inhibitors. Partial responses occurred in three dose-escalation patients: two with cutaneous melanoma and one with hepatocellular carcinoma. The point of sequencing TCRbeta in the periphery was to test whether ivuxolimab changed TCR sequence diversity and drove clonal T-cell expansion. The paper reports the monotherapy dose-escalation portion (N of about 52 patients) of the phase I ivuxolimab trial. On the study overall, not on this receptor specifically: In the 0.1-3.0 mg/kg groups, partial responders were among the patients with the lowest normalized peripheral clonal expansion, particularly in CD8+ T cells. At doses of 0.1 to 3.0 mg/kg, clonal expansion of both CD4+ and CD8+ blood T cells was observed from baseline to week 6. Low levels of normalized T-cell clonal expansion were also seen in some patients who did not respond. On average, CD8+ T cells showed more expanded clones than CD4+ T cells after ivuxolimab. The antigen specificity of the peripheral T cells that underwent clonal expansion was not determined.

With respect to this clone: Its antigen is not yet known. Base-call qualities are not available, and no considerably larger clone is one nucleotide away.

Trimming removed 3 bases from V and 4 bases from J; the gene matches leave 13 bases unexplained. The germline V gene yields ENHRY for CDR1 and SYGVKD for CDR2. Including the terminal cysteine and phenylalanine, the CDR3 comprises 17 residues. Only the CDR3 DNA stays, 51 bases, in frame from base 1. The trial excluded patients who had a history of autoimmune disease or were on systemic immunosuppression. In every dose cohort, peripheral blood was drawn for TCR sequencing at baseline, cycle 4 day 1, and cycle 7 day 1. Samples were obtained from an open-label, multicenter, first-in-human phase I dose-escalation trial of ivuxolimab. Adults with locally advanced or metastatic melanoma, renal cell carcinoma, hepatocellular carcinoma or head and neck squamous cell carcinoma were enrolled in the trial. Before TCR sequencing, CD4+ T cells and CD8+ T cells were sorted from peripheral blood as separate populations.

For sequencing of the TCRbeta CDR3 region, genomic DNA was extracted from the sorted cells. TCRbeta CDR3 regions were sequenced using the immunoSEQ Assay. Entries here come from immuneACCESS through TCRdb and include only in-frame sequences with V and J called. Some clones fail to appear in such tables; in the studies checked, an unresolved V gene covers under half of the shortfall, and the cause of the remainder is unknown. The sample table records some 70,000 clones; approximately 90% of these occur just once. Of the sample, roughly 8.2% falls within the top ten clones. Specimen: CD4+ or CD8+ T cells sorted from blood, collected in a trial of the OX40 agonist ivuxolimab. The sequence joins TRBV10-3 to TRBJ2-3; a stretch of 7 junction bases matches TRBD1. This receptor was obtained from an adult with an advanced solid tumor such as melanoma, head and neck, liver or kidney cancer. The nucleotide sequence reads TGTGCCATCAGTGACGCAAGGGGGCGATCAGGCTCAGATACGCAGTATTTT. Translation gives CAISDARGRSGSDTQYF.